This T cell receptor (beta chain) was documented in a study of tumor-infiltrating lymphocytes in primary liver carcinoma. Regarding the study as a whole: Tumor region pairs showed greater overlap than either tumor-adjacent or tumor-blood pairs did.

Remarks on this clonotype: The antigen is not known. One end of the junction is discordant with germline, which a read error may explain.

The template, around 520 ng total RNA, yielded TCR beta cDNA made with a constant-region primer. Slightly modified ARM-PCR with three nested multiplex PCR rounds yielded TCR beta libraries. Forward primers for TRBV1-TRBV30 and a C-beta reverse primer served the first two PCR rounds, at around 9 cycles each. Via MiXCR, TCRdb re-called the multiplex PCR reads, giving one row per CDR3 protein. The table has 65,000 to 90,000 distinct CDR3 sequences, over 60% seen once. Extraction of RNA together with DNA used about 18-31 mg of unsorted bulk tissue. This CDR3 is 13 amino acids long. CDR1 and CDR2 from the germline V gene are SGHVS and FNYEAQ.

The TCR sequence derives from a middle-aged man with primary liver carcinoma and hepatitis B virus infection. V gene TRBV7-6 combines with J gene TRBJ2-7; D gene uncertain. Material for sequencing was liver tumor tissue from sampling region 1. Subset specified: tumor region T1, superior pole. This chain's CDR3 is CVSSPGPRTEQYF. The CDR3 DNA follows: TGTGTCAGCAGCCCGGGCCCTAGGACCGAGCAGTACTTC.